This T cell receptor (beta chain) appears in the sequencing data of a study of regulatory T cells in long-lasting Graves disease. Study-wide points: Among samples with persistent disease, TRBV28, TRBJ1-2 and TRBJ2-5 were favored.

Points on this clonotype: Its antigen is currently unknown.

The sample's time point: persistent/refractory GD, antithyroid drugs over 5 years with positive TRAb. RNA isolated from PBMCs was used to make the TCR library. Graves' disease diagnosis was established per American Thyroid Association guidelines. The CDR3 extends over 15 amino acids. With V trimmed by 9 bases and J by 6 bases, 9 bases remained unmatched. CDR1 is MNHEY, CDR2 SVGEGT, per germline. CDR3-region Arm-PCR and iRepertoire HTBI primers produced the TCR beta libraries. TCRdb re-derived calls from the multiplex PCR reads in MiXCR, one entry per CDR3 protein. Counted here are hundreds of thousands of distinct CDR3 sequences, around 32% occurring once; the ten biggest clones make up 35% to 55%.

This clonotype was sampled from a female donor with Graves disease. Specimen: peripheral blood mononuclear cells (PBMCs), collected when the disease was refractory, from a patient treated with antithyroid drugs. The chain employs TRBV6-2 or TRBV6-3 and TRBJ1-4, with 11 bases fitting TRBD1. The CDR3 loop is CASSTRTGGHEKLFF. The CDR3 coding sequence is TGTGCCAGTAGTACCCGGACAGGGGGCCATGAAAAACTGTTTTTT.